These T cell receptor beta chains were read from a single sample in a study of identical twins. One entry per CDR3 protein results from TCRdb running MiXCR on the 5' RACE reads. Of 650,000 to 750,000 distinct CDR3 sequences in the sample, around 21% were seen once. These data also featured in a second study, about T cells expressing NK-cell markers.

Sample: PBMCs. These receptors came from a woman under 30 in good health. Each CDR3 is given with its conserved first and last residue. A D gene is named only where the DNA matches it firmly. Size tells how often a clone was seen (once, few, many) or the class of an expanded clone, and some rows leave it out.

>TRBJ2-1|NA|TRBV6-2/TRBV6-3|few
TGTGCCAGCAGTTACCGGGCCGCGGGACGTAATGAGCAGTTCTTC
CASSYRAAGRNEQFF
>TRBJ2-1|NA|TRBV19|few
TGTGCCAGTAGTATAGGCAGGGGAGGGAATGAGCAGTTCTTC
CASSIGRGGNEQFF
>TRBJ2-1|NA|TRBV5-1|many
TGCGCCAGCAGCTTAACAGGGTTTGAGCAGTTCTTC
CASSLTGFEQFF
>TRBJ1-1|NA|TRBV7-3|NA
TGTGCCAGCAGCAAAGTGGGAAGCACTGAAGCTCTCTTT
CASSKVGSTEALF
>TRBJ2-3|NA|TRBV20-1|NA
TGCAGTGCTAGGGACCCGATCACAGATACGCAGTATTTT
CSARDPITDTQYF
>TRBJ2-3|TRBD2|TRBV6-5|NA
TGTGCCAGCAGTTACCGGCTCACTAGCGTGGGGACAGATACGCAGTATTTT
CASSYRLTSVGTDTQYF
>TRBJ2-1|NA|TRBV20-1|many
TGCAGTGTACAACGGAATATTTACAATGAGCAGTTCTTC
CSVQRNIYNEQFF
>TRBJ2-7|TRBD1|TRBV7-2|few
TGTGCCAGCAGCCCCTCTGCAGGGGGATTTCCCTACGAGCAGTACTTC
CASSPSAGGFPYEQYF
>TRBJ1-1|NA|TRBV7-9|few
TGTGCCAGCAGCGCCTACAGGGAGGGGCCCAACACTGAAGCTTTCTTT
CASSAYREGPNTEAFF
>TRBJ2-7|TRBD2|TRBV20-1|many
TGCAGTGCTCGGTCCGGGAGGAATGAGCAGTACTTC
CSARSGRNEQYF
>TRBJ2-5|NA|TRBV5-1|NA
TGCGCCAGCAGCTCTCCGGGGGACGCACAAGAGACCCAGTACTTC
CASSSPGDAQETQYF
>TRBJ2-5|NA|TRBV25-1|NA
TGTGCCAGCAGTACAGGGTGGTCAGAGACCCAGTACTTC
CASSTGWSETQYF
>TRBJ2-7|NA|TRBV7-8|few
TGTGCCAGCAGCTCCTCCAGGACAGAGGCCTACGAGCAGTACTTC
CASSSSRTEAYEQYF
>TRBJ2-7|TRBD2|TRBV20-1|NA
TGCAGTGCTAGAGGAGGAGCGGGAGCCTACGAGCAGTACTTC
CSARGGAGAYEQYF
>TRBJ1-1|NA|TRBV20-1|many
TGCAGTGCTAGTTCGGCGAGCACTGAAGCTTTCTTT
CSASSASTEAFF
>TRBJ2-1|TRBD1|TRBV2|NA
TGTGCCAGCAAGGACAGGGGCGACCACAATGAGCAGTTCTTC
CASKDRGDHNEQFF
>TRBJ1-6|NA|TRBV20-1|few
TGCAGTGCTGGACCAGGGGATTCACCCCTCCACTTT
CSAGPGDSPLHF
>TRBJ2-1|TRBD1|TRBV7-3|few
TGTGCCAGCAGCTTAATAGGACAGGGGGTTCGGATGACATCGATCGATGAGCAGTTCTTC
CASSLIGQGVRMTSIDEQFF
>TRBJ2-1|NA|TRBV4-3|NA
TGCGCCAGCAGCCAAGACAGGGGCGGCAATGAGCAGTTCTTC
CASSQDRGGNEQFF
>TRBJ1-2|TRBD1|TRBV5-1|NA
TGCGCCAGCAGCTTATTCCGGGGACAGTCTCATGGCTACACCTTC
CASSLFRGQSHGYTF
>TRBJ2-2|NA|TRBV4-3|NA
TGCGCCAGCAGCCAAGTAGTACTCGGGGAGCTGTTTTTT
CASSQVVLGELFF
>TRBJ2-1|NA|TRBV7-2|many
TGTGCCAGCAGCGTCCTCGCTAGCTCCTACAATGAGCAGTTCTTC
CASSVLASSYNEQFF